This is a list of T cell receptor beta chains from one sample in a study of T cell responses to AZD1222 COVID-19 vaccine. Produced via immunoSEQ multiplex PCR; TCRdb's table is partial and in-frame only. The sample has 110,000 or so clones, around 84% seen once. The sequences come from peripheral blood, collected 28 days after the second AZD1222 dose. These receptors were obtained from an adult who received the AZD1222 COVID-19 vaccine. CDR3s include the opening cysteine and the closing phenylalanine or tryptophan. D genes are given only for firm matches. Where a row states a size, it is once, few, many or the class of an expanded clone; other rows omit it.

J gene,D gene,clone size,V gene,CDR3 DNA,CDR3 protein
TRBJ2-7,NA,once,TRBV28,TGTGCCAGCAGTTCAAGATACGAGCAGTACTTC,CASSSRYEQYF
TRBJ1-6,NA,NA,TRBV6-5,TGTGCCAGCAGAACCCTCACCGATTCACCCCTCCACTTT,CASRTLTDSPLHF
TRBJ2-1,TRBD1,NA,TRBV6-5,TGTGCCAGCAGCAAGGACAGGGATGGATACAATGAGCAGTTCTTC,CASSKDRDGYNEQFF
TRBJ1-5,NA,NA,TRBV7-8,TGTGCCAGCAGCTTAGTTCCGGCCTCACCCCAGCATTTT,CASSLVPASPQHF
TRBJ2-1,NA,NA,TRBV7-2,TGTGCCAGCGGTCTTCGGGGGTACAATGAGCAGTTCTTC,CASGLRGYNEQFF
TRBJ1-1,NA,NA,TRBV6-2/TRBV6-3,TGTGCCAGCAGCCCTACAAGAAACACTGAAGCTTTCTTT,CASSPTRNTEAFF
TRBJ2-7,NA,NA,TRBV4-1,TGCGCCAGCAGCCATTCCCCCGGGACAAGCTCCTACGAGCAGTACTTC,CASSHSPGTSSYEQYF
TRBJ1-1,TRBD1,NA,TRBV10-3,TGTGCCATCAGGGGGGGACAGGGGGAGAACACTGAAGCTTTCTTT,CAIRGGQGENTEAFF
TRBJ1-5,NA,NA,TRBV27,TGTGCCAGCACCCCCGGCAGGGGTCCCTCCGAGCCCCAGCATTTT,CASTPGRGPSEPQHF
TRBJ2-3,NA,NA,TRBV10-1,TGCGCCAGCCGAAGCCCCCCTAGTACAGATACGCAGTATTTT,CASRSPPSTDTQYF
TRBJ2-5,NA,once,TRBV7-8,TGTGCCAGCACCCCTTTCCGGGACACCTCATTGGCCCAGTACTTC,CASTPFRDTSLAQYF
TRBJ1-1,NA,NA,TRBV7-3,TGTGCCAGCAGCTTAATGGCGAACACTGAAGCTTTCTTT,CASSLMANTEAFF
TRBJ2-1,TRBD2,NA,TRBV9,TGTGCCAGCAGCGTAGAGGGACTAGCCTACAATGAGCAGTTCTTC,CASSVEGLAYNEQFF
TRBJ1-2,NA,NA,TRBV6-4,TGTGCCAGCAGTGAGCAAGGGACGCACTATGGCTACACCTTC,CASSEQGTHYGYTF
TRBJ2-2,TRBD2,once,TRBV13,TGTGCCAGCAGCTTAGGTCACCGGGGGGGCCATTCCGGGGAGCTGTTTTTT,CASSLGHRGGHSGELFF
TRBJ1-5,NA,once,TRBV19,TGTGCCAGTAGTCGGGGGGGTGGCAATCAGCCCCAGCATTTT,CASSRGGGNQPQHF
TRBJ2-2,NA,once,TRBV5-4,TGTGCCAGCAGCTTGGAACCGAATCCGAACACCGGGGAGCTGTTTTTT,CASSLEPNPNTGELFF
TRBJ2-1,NA,NA,TRBV5-1,TGCGCCAGCAGCTTGGAAGGGGAGCTGAACAATGAGCAGTTCTTC,CASSLEGELNNEQFF
TRBJ1-1,TRBD1,NA,TRBV5-1,TGCGCCAGCAGCTCGGGGACAGGGTGGCTGAACACTGAAGCTTTCTTT,CASSSGTGWLNTEAFF
TRBJ2-5,NA,NA,TRBV5-4,TGTGCCAGCAGCTTGGGCAGGGAGACGACCCAGTACTTC,CASSLGRETTQYF
TRBJ2-5,TRBD1,NA,TRBV28,TGTGCCAGCAGTACCCCGGGACAGGGGGCGCCGGGAGAGACCCAGTACTTC,CASSTPGQGAPGETQYF
TRBJ1-5,NA,NA,TRBV9,TGTGCCAGCGGGACGGGGGATAGCAATCAGCCCCAGCATTTT,CASGTGDSNQPQHF
TRBJ1-5,NA,NA,TRBV20-1,TGCAGTGCTAGTCGCCGGACGGATAGCAATCAGCCCCAGCATTTT,CSASRRTDSNQPQHF
TRBJ2-1,NA,NA,TRBV7-3,TGTGCCAGCAGCCCCTTGGGGCTCCTCTCCTACAATGAGCAGTTCTTC,CASSPLGLLSYNEQFF
TRBJ2-2,NA,once,TRBV7-2,TGTGCCAGCAGCCCCCGGTACGGGGGTGAGAACACCGGGGAGCTGTTTTTT,CASSPRYGGENTGELFF
TRBJ1-6,NA,once,TRBV6-5,TGTGCCAGCACGGGGACGGCTAATTCACCCCTCCACTTT,CASTGTANSPLHF
TRBJ1-1,NA,NA,TRBV11-2,TGTGCCAGCAGCTGGGGATGGCGGACTGAAGCTTTCTTT,CASSWGWRTEAFF
TRBJ1-2,NA,few,TRBV19,TGTGCCAGTAGTATGACTCCCCCCCATGGCTACACCTTC,CASSMTPPHGYTF
TRBJ1-3,NA,NA,TRBV5-4,TGTGCCAGCAGCGCCGAATTATACTCTGGAAACACCATATATTTT,CASSAELYSGNTIYF